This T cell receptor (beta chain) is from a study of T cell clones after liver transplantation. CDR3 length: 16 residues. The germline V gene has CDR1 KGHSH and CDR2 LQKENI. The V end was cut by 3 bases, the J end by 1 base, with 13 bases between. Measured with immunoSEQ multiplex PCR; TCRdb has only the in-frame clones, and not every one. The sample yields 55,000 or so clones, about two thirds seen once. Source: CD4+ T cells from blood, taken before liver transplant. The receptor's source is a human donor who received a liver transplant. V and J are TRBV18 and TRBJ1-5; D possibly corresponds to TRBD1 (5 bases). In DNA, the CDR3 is TGTGCCAGCTCACCTTCAGGGTTTTCGAGCAATCAGCCCCAGCATTTT. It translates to CASSPSGFSSNQPQHF.